This T cell receptor (beta chain) was sequenced for a study of shared clonotypes between healthy human individuals. This table comes from immunoSEQ multiplex PCR, and its TCRdb copy is limited to in-frame clones, with some not included. The repertoire consists of around 500,000 clones, with around 73% occurring once and the leading ten covering approximately 12%. Adult Caucasians living in Nashville, Tennessee made up all of the donors. The sequencing input was PBMCs. The sequence derives from a woman aged 40 to 50 in good health. Some clones in this sample may be carry-over from other donors' samples.

CDR3 loop: CASSELDRDDSPLHF. CDR3 coding DNA: TGTGCCAGCAGTGAATTAGACAGGGACGATTCACCCCTCCACTTT. V usage is TRBV25-1 and J usage is TRBJ1-6; TRBD1 aligns across 7 bases. CDR3 length: 15 residues. Germline CDR1 MGHDK, CDR2 SYGVNS. Trimming cost V 1 base and J 8 bases; bases outside gene matches: 5.